The source of this TCR beta chain is a study of vaccination effects on CD4 cells after COVID-19. Points from the study as a whole: Few convalescent patients and no early post-infection timepoints were included in the study.

CDR1 and CDR2 from the germline V gene are MGHRA and YSYEKL. This CDR3 contains 16 residues. Trimming took 0 bases from V and 11 from J; bases not matched to a gene: 12. Before any sequencing was done, the ViraFEST assay used viral peptide pools to expand antigen-specific CD4+ T cells. Culturing for 10 days preceded CD4+ T cell isolation. According to the study, vaccine recipients showed no prior SARS-CoV-2 infection and negative nucleocapsid antibodies. In the cultures, half the medium was exchanged for IL-2 medium on days 3 and 7. A word on this clone: Its cognate antigen is unknown.

The table came from immunoSEQ multiplex PCR; TCRdb's copy has only in-frame clones and leaves some out. The data contain some 19,000 clones, more than 65% of them seen just once; the ten biggest clones take up about 27%. Sequencing was performed on CD4+ T cells from PBMCs cultured with HCoV-NL63 spike peptides, taken before COVID-19 vaccination. This TCR came from a human donor who received a COVID-19 vaccine. V gene TRBV4-1 combines with J gene TRBJ2-1; 8 nucleotides match TRBD2. CDR3 loop: CASSQDSPGLALKQFF. The CDR3 DNA reads TGCGCCAGCAGCCAAGATAGTCCAGGACTAGCTCTAAAGCAGTTCTTC.